This T cell receptor (beta chain) derives from a study of T cells in Graves' hyperthyroidism and ophthalmopathy. TCR beta CDR3 regions were amplified from RNA transcripts. With the HTBI primer set, the TCR CDR3 went through a first round of RT-PCR. Each CDR3 protein is one row after TCRdb ran MiXCR on the multiplex PCR reads. The repertoire holds a few hundred thousand distinct CDR3 sequences, with around a quarter as singletons. The V and J ends lost 2 bases and 2 bases respectively, with 12 bases between them. The CDR3 extends over 15 amino acids. This clonotype was detected many times. Antigen specificity is unknown. Uncontrolled infection, other autoimmune disease, pregnancy and lactation each barred patients from inclusion. The PBMCs were taken from less than 11 ml of fresh peripheral blood. Study results and limitations: Also found in blood were most expanded thyroid clonotypes above 0.001.

V usage is TRBV12-3 or TRBV12-4 and J usage is TRBJ1-1; D possibly corresponds to TRBD1 (6 bases). The source material was blood. The sequence came from a man in his fifties with Graves' hyperthyroidism. The CDR3 DNA is TGTGCCAGCAGTTTAAGTATCGGGGGCAACACTGAAGCTTTCTTT. Protein product: CASSLSIGGNTEAFF.